The rows below give T cell receptor beta chains drawn from one sample of a study of T cells in Graves' hyperthyroidism and ophthalmopathy. TCRdb passed the multiplex PCR reads through MiXCR, listing each CDR3 protein once. The table lists about 350,000 distinct CDR3 sequences, about 15% of them singletons, with around 24% in the top ten. The sequenced sample was blood. The source of these receptors is a woman under 40 with Graves' hyperthyroidism. Both conserved end residues are part of each CDR3. Fields, in order: J gene, V gene, clone size, D gene, CDR3 protein, CDR3 DNA. D genes are given only for firm matches. Expanded clones are given a class, and other clones once, few, many or no size at all.

J gene: TRBJ1-5
V gene: TRBV7-8
clone size: many
D gene: -
CDR3 protein: CASSLAGVNQPQHF
CDR3 DNA: TGTGCCAGCAGCTTAGCAGGCGTCAATCAGCCCCAGCATTTT

J gene: TRBJ1-2
V gene: TRBV7-9
clone size: few
D gene: -
CDR3 protein: CASSPAGYGGYTF
CDR3 DNA: TGTGCCAGCAGCCCCGCAGGGTACGGTGGCTACACCTTC

J gene: TRBJ2-3
V gene: TRBV7-9
clone size: -
D gene: -
CDR3 protein: CASTASTDTQYF
CDR3 DNA: TGTGCCAGCACAGCTAGCACAGATACGCAGTATTTT

J gene: TRBJ1-2
V gene: TRBV30
clone size: -
D gene: TRBD1
CDR3 protein: CAWDTGGSGYTF
CDR3 DNA: TGTGCCTGGGACACAGGGGGCAGTGGCTACACCTTC

J gene: TRBJ1-2
V gene: TRBV20-1
clone size: -
D gene: -
CDR3 protein: CSASRGYGYTF
CDR3 DNA: TGCAGTGCTAGTAGGGGGTATGGCTACACCTTC

J gene: TRBJ2-1
V gene: TRBV20-1
clone size: many
D gene: -
CDR3 protein: CSAEWGEEKAYNEQFF
CDR3 DNA: TGCAGTGCTGAATGGGGGGAGGAGAAAGCCTACAATGAGCAGTTCTTC

J gene: TRBJ1-1
V gene: TRBV19
clone size: -
D gene: -
CDR3 protein: CASETTYYGEAFF
CDR3 DNA: TGTGCCAGCGAAACCACTTATTATGGTGAAGCTTTCTTT

J gene: TRBJ2-7
V gene: TRBV20-1
clone size: many
D gene: -
CDR3 protein: CSAFTDEQYF
CDR3 DNA: TGCAGTGCTTTCACCGACGAGCAGTACTTC

J gene: TRBJ2-5
V gene: TRBV19
clone size: few
D gene: TRBD2
CDR3 protein: CASSSRGGVLETQYF
CDR3 DNA: TGTGCCAGTAGTTCCCGGGGGGGGGTCCTTGAGACCCAGTACTTC

J gene: TRBJ2-5
V gene: TRBV6-2/TRBV6-3
clone size: many
D gene: -
CDR3 protein: CASSYSETQYF
CDR3 DNA: TGTGCCAGCAGTTACTCGGAGACCCAGTACTTC

J gene: TRBJ2-1
V gene: TRBV27
clone size: many
D gene: TRBD2
CDR3 protein: CASSLSESSGSRNEQFF
CDR3 DNA: TGTGCCAGCAGTTTATCGGAGTCTAGCGGGAGCCGCAATGAGCAGTTCTTC

J gene: TRBJ2-1
V gene: TRBV12-3/TRBV12-4
clone size: many
D gene: -
CDR3 protein: CASSFRGSLYNEQFF
CDR3 DNA: TGTGCCAGCAGTTTTCGCGGAAGTTTATACAATGAGCAGTTCTTC

J gene: TRBJ2-7
V gene: TRBV28
clone size: few
D gene: -
CDR3 protein: CARGSGLYSYEQYF
CDR3 DNA: TGTGCCAGGGGAAGCGGGCTCTACTCCTACGAGCAGTACTTC

J gene: TRBJ2-5
V gene: TRBV29-1
clone size: -
D gene: -
CDR3 protein: CSATLGQGRETQYF
CDR3 DNA: TGCAGCGCCACCCTGGGCCAGGGGCGGGAGACCCAGTACTTC

J gene: TRBJ2-2
V gene: TRBV20-1
clone size: few
D gene: -
CDR3 protein: CSAPPPAGTGELFF
CDR3 DNA: TGCAGTGCTCCCCCACCCGCGGGCACCGGGGAGCTGTTTTTT

J gene: TRBJ1-6
V gene: TRBV11-2
clone size: many
D gene: -
CDR3 protein: CASSLEIRQGVNSPLHF
CDR3 DNA: TGTGCCAGCAGCTTAGAAATTCGTCAGGGAGTGAATTCACCCCTCCACTTT

J gene: TRBJ2-1
V gene: TRBV4-3
clone size: -
D gene: -
CDR3 protein: CASSQGLDPGFHNEQFF
CDR3 DNA: TGCGCCAGCAGCCAGGGGCTTGACCCGGGATTCCACAATGAGCAGTTCTTC

J gene: TRBJ2-5
V gene: TRBV12-3/TRBV12-4
clone size: many
D gene: -
CDR3 protein: CASSLTGSTGETQYF
CDR3 DNA: TGTGCCAGCAGTCTAACAGGGTCAACTGGGGAGACCCAGTACTTC

J gene: TRBJ1-5
V gene: TRBV12-3/TRBV12-4
clone size: many
D gene: TRBD1
CDR3 protein: CASSPGTETYSNQPQHF
CDR3 DNA: TGTGCCAGCAGTCCTGGGACAGAGACTTATAGCAATCAGCCCCAGCATTTT

J gene: TRBJ2-1
V gene: TRBV2
clone size: many
D gene: TRBD2
CDR3 protein: CASSRLAGVYEEQFF
CDR3 DNA: TGTGCCAGCAGTAGACTAGCGGGAGTTTACGAGGAGCAGTTCTTC

J gene: TRBJ1-1
V gene: TRBV20-1
clone size: few
D gene: -
CDR3 protein: CSARGLRTVEAFF
CDR3 DNA: TGCAGTGCTAGAGGCCTAAGGACAGTCGAAGCTTTCTTT

J gene: TRBJ2-7
V gene: TRBV4-3
clone size: -
D gene: -
CDR3 protein: CASSQVRSYEQYF
CDR3 DNA: TGCGCCAGCAGCCAAGTCCGGAGCTACGAGCAGTACTTC

J gene: TRBJ2-1
V gene: TRBV28
clone size: many
D gene: TRBD2
CDR3 protein: CASSLPGTINEQFF
CDR3 DNA: TGTGCCAGCAGTTTACCCGGGACTATCAATGAGCAGTTCTTC

J gene: TRBJ1-1
V gene: TRBV19
clone size: many
D gene: TRBD1
CDR3 protein: CASRQGARTEAFF
CDR3 DNA: TGTGCCAGTAGACAGGGGGCGCGGACTGAAGCTTTCTTT

J gene: TRBJ2-2
V gene: TRBV7-9
clone size: -
D gene: -
CDR3 protein: CASSLSASLTGELFF
CDR3 DNA: TGTGCCAGCAGCTTATCTGCTAGCCTCACCGGGGAGCTGTTTTTT

J gene: TRBJ2-7
V gene: TRBV27
clone size: many
D gene: TRBD1
CDR3 protein: CASSVGTGAEQYF
CDR3 DNA: TGTGCCAGCAGTGTAGGGACAGGGGCCGAGCAGTACTTC

J gene: TRBJ2-1
V gene: TRBV3-1
clone size: few
D gene: -
CDR3 protein: CASKQGFNEQFF
CDR3 DNA: TGTGCCAGCAAACAAGGCTTCAATGAGCAGTTCTTC

J gene: TRBJ2-5
V gene: TRBV20-1
clone size: few
D gene: -
CDR3 protein: CSAATPETQYF
CDR3 DNA: TGCAGTGCCGCCACCCCGGAGACCCAGTACTTC

J gene: TRBJ2-7
V gene: TRBV20-1
clone size: many
D gene: TRBD2
CDR3 protein: CSAIPYPHSGPNSYEQYF
CDR3 DNA: TGCAGTGCTATACCTTACCCGCATAGCGGGCCAAACTCCTACGAGCAGTACTTC

J gene: TRBJ2-1
V gene: TRBV20-1
clone size: -
D gene: TRBD2
CDR3 protein: CSARDSYSGRAYNEQFF
CDR3 DNA: TGCAGTGCTAGAGATTCTTATAGCGGGAGGGCCTACAATGAGCAGTTCTTC

J gene: TRBJ1-2
V gene: TRBV2
clone size: many
D gene: -
CDR3 protein: CASSDVGHGYTF
CDR3 DNA: TGTGCCAGCAGTGACGTGGGGCATGGCTACACCTTC

J gene: TRBJ1-2
V gene: TRBV6-2/TRBV6-3
clone size: few
D gene: -
CDR3 protein: CASSPSTGPGITF
CDR3 DNA: TGTGCCAGCAGTCCCTCGACAGGACCCGGCATCACCTTC

J gene: TRBJ2-1
V gene: TRBV5-1
clone size: few
D gene: TRBD2
CDR3 protein: CASSLYSGRDFEQFF
CDR3 DNA: TGCGCCAGCAGCCTATACAGCGGGAGGGATTTTGAGCAGTTCTTC

J gene: TRBJ1-1
V gene: TRBV5-4
clone size: few
D gene: -
CDR3 protein: CASSLTGLGNTEAFF
CDR3 DNA: TGTGCCAGCAGCTTGACAGGCTTAGGGAACACTGAAGCTTTCTTT

J gene: TRBJ1-2
V gene: TRBV6-1
clone size: -
D gene: -
CDR3 protein: CASRQGNYGYTF
CDR3 DNA: TGTGCCAGCAGGCAGGGGAACTATGGCTACACCTTC

J gene: TRBJ2-1
V gene: TRBV3-1
clone size: many
D gene: -
CDR3 protein: CASSQDASSYNEQFF
CDR3 DNA: TGTGCCAGCAGCCAAGATGCAAGCTCCTACAATGAGCAGTTCTTC

J gene: TRBJ1-2
V gene: TRBV6-8
clone size: many
D gene: -
CDR3 protein: CASSYSAMNYGYTF
CDR3 DNA: TGTGCCAGCAGTTACTCGGCGATGAACTATGGCTACACCTTC

J gene: TRBJ1-2
V gene: TRBV29-1
clone size: -
D gene: TRBD1
CDR3 protein: CSVYATGGGYGYTF
CDR3 DNA: TGCAGCGTTTACGCTACAGGGGGCGGCTATGGCTACACCTTC

J gene: TRBJ2-7
V gene: TRBV18
clone size: once
D gene: -
CDR3 protein: CASSTSGPREQYF
CDR3 DNA: TGTGCCAGCTCCACTTCGGGCCCCCGCGAGCAGTACTTC

J gene: TRBJ2-3
V gene: TRBV3-1
clone size: -
D gene: TRBD1
CDR3 protein: CASSQDETGETDTQYF
CDR3 DNA: TGTGCCAGCAGCCAGGACGAGACAGGGGAAACAGATACGCAGTATTTT

J gene: TRBJ2-7
V gene: TRBV14
clone size: once
D gene: TRBD1
CDR3 protein: CASSRLEWQGQVYEQYF
CDR3 DNA: TGTGCCAGCAGCCGTCTCGAATGGCAAGGACAGGTCTACGAGCAGTACTTC

J gene: TRBJ2-1
V gene: TRBV11-2
clone size: -
D gene: TRBD2
CDR3 protein: CASSKTGLQVNEQFF
CDR3 DNA: TGTGCCAGCAGCAAGACGGGACTACAAGTGAATGAGCAGTTCTTC